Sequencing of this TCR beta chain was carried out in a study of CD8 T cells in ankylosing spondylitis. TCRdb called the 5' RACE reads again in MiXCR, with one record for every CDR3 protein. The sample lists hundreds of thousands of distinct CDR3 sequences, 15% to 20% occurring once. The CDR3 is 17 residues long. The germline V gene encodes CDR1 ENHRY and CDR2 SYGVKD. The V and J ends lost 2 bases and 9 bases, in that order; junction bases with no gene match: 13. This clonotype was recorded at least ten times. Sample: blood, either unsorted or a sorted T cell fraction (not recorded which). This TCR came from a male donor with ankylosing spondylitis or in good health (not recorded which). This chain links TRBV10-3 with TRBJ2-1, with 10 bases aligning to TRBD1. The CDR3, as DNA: TGTGCCATCAGTGAGGCCGGGACAGGGGTCAATCGGCTTGAGCAGTTCTTC. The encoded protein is CAISEAGTGVNRLEQFF.